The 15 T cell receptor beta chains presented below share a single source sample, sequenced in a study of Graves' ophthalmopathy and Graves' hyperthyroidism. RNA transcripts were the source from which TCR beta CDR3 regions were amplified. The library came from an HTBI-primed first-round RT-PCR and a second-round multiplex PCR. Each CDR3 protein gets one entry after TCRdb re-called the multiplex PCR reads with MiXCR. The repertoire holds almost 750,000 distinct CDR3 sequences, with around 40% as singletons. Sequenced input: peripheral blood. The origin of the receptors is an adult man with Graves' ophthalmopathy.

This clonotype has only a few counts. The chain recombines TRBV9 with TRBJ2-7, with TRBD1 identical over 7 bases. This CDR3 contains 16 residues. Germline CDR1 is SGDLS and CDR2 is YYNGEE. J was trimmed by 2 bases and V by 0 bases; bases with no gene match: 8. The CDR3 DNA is TGTGCCAGCAGCGTAGGAGGGACAGCCTTAACCTACGAGCAGTACTTC. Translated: CASSVGGTALTYEQYF.

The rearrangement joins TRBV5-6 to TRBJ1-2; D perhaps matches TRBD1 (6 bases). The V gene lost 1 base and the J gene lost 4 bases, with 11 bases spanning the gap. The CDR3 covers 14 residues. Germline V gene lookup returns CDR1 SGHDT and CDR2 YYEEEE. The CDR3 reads CASSLRRGAYGYTF. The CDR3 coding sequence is TGTGCCAGCAGCTTGCGCAGGGGCGCCTATGGCTACACCTTC.

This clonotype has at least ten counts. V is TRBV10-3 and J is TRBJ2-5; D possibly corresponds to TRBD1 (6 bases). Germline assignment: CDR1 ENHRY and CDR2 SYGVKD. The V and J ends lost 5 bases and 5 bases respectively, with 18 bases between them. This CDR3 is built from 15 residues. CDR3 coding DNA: TGTGCCATCAGTCTTAAGAGTCAGGGGATGGAGACCCAGTACTTC. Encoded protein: CAISLKSQGMETQYF.

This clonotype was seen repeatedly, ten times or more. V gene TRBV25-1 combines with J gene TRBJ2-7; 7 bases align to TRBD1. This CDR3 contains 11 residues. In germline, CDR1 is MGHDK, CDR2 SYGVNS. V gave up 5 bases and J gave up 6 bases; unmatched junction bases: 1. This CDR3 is CASSTGAEQYF. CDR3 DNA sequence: TGTGCCAGCAGTACAGGGGCCGAGCAGTACTTC.

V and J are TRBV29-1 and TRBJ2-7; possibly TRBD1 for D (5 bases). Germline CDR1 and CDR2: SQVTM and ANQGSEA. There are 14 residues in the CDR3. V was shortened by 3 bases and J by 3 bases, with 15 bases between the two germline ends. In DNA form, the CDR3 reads TGCAGCGTTGAGATTACAGGCGGTGGCTACGAGCAGTACTTC. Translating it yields CSVEITGGGYEQYF.

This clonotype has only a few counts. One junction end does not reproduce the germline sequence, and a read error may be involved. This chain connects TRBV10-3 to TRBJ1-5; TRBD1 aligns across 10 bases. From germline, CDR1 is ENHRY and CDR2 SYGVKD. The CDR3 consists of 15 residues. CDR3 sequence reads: CASSVETGGSQPQHF. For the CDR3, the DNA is TGTGCCAGCAGTGTAGAGACAGGGGGCAGTCAGCCCCAGCATTTT.

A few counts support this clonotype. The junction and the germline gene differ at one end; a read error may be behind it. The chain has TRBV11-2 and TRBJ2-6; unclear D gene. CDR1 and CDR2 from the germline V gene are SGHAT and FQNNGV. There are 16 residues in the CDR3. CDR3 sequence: CASSLVRASGVNVLTF. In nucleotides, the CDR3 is TGTGCCAGCAGCTTAGTTAGGGCGTCTGGGGTCAACGTCCTGACTTTC.

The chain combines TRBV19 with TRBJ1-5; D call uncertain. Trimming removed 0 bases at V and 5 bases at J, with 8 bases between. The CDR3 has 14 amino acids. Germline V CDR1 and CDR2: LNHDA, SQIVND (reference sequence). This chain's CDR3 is CASSIEVRHQPQHF. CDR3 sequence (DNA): TGTGCCAGTAGTATAGAGGTCCGTCATCAGCCCCAGCATTTT.

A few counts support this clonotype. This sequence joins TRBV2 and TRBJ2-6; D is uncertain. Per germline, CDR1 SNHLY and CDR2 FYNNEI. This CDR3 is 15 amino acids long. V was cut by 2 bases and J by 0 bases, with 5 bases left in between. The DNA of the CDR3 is TGTGCCAGCAGTGAAACGGGCTCTGGGGCCAACGTCCTGACTTTC. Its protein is CASSETGSGANVLTF.

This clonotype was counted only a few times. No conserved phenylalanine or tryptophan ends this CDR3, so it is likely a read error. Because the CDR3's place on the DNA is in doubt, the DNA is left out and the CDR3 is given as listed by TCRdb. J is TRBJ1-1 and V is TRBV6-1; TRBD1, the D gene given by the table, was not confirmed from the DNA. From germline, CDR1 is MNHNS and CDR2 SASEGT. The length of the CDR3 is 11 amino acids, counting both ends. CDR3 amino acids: CASSEAVRGIL.

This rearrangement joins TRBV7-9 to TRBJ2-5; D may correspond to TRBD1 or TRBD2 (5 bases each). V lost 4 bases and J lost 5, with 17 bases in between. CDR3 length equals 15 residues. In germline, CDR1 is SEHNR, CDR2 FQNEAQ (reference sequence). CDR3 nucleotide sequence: TGTGCCAGCAGCTGGAGGCCGGGGCGAGGGGAGACCCAGTACTTC. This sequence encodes CASSWRPGRGETQYF.

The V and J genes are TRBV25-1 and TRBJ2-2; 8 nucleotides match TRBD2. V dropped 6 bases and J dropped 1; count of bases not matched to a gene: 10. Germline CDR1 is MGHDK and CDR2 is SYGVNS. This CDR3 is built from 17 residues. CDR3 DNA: TGTGCCAGCAGCTCCCGGGGGCTAGCGGGGAACACCGGGGAGCTGTTTTTT. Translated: CASSSRGLAGNTGELFF. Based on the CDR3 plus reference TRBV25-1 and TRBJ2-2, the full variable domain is EADIYQTPRYLVIGTGKKITLECSQTMGHDKMYWYQQDPGMELHLIHYSYGVNSTEKGDLSSESTVSRIRTEHFPLTLESARPSHTSQYLCASSSRGLAGNTGELFFGEGSRLTVL.

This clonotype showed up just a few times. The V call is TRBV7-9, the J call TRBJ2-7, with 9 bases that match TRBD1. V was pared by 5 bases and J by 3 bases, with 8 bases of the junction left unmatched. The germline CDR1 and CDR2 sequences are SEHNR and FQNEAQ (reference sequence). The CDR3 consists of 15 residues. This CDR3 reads CASSAPGQGLYEQYF. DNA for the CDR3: TGTGCCAGCAGCGCCCCGGGACAGGGACTCTACGAGCAGTACTTC.

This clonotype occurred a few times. CDR3 DNA: TGTGCCAGCAGCCAATTTAGGGGGACAGCCGGCTACACCTTC. This encodes CASSQFRGTAGYTF. The V call is TRBV14, the J call TRBJ1-2; 7 nucleotides align to TRBD1. Germline-derived CDR1 and CDR2 are SGHDN and FVKESK. This CDR3 has 14 residues. The V gene end was trimmed by 2 bases and the J gene end by 8 bases; junction bases not matched to a gene: 8.

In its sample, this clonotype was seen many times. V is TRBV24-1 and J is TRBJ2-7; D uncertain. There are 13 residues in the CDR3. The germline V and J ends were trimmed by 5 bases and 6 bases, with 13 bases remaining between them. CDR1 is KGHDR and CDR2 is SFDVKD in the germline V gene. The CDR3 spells CATSGTVPGEQYF. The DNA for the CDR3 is TGTGCCACCAGTGGGACGGTCCCGGGCGAGCAGTACTTC.